This T cell receptor (beta chain) was sequenced for a study of cytomegalovirus exposure and HLA in healthy donors. The study, taken as a whole, reports: As confirmed in vitro, three CMV-associated chains were specific for CMV antigens.

This clone occurred a few times. What it binds is not known. Relative to the germline gene, one junction end is altered; a read error may explain this. The CDR3 has 13 residues. CDR1 LGHNA and CDR2 YNFKEQ come from the germline V gene. The data were produced by immunoSEQ multiplex PCR, yet TCRdb's version contains in-frame clones alone and is incomplete. The sample shows some 320,000 clones, about nine tenths of them seen only once. The sequence was collected from a woman aged 30 to 39 in good health and CMV-seropositive. Sample: PBMCs. The chain recombines TRBV4-2 with TRBJ2-7; TRBD1 agrees at 8 bases. The CDR3, as DNA: TGTGCCAGCAGCCAAGGGACGGACAGGGAGGCCCATTTC. Translated: CASSQGTDREAHF.